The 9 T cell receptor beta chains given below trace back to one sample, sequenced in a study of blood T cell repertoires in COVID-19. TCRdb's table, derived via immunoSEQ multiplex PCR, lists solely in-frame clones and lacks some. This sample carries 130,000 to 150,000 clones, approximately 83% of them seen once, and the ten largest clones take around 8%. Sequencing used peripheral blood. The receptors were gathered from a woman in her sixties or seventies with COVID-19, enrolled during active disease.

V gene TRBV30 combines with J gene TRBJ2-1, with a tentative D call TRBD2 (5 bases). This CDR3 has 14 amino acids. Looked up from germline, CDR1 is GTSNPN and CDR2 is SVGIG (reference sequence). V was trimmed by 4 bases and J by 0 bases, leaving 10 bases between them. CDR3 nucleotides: TGTGCCTGGACCGCCGCGGGCTCCTACAATGAGCAGTTCTTC. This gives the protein CAWTAAGSYNEQFF. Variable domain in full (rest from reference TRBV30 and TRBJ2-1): SQTIHQWPATLVQPVGSPLSLECTVEGTSNPNLYWYRQAAGRGLQLLFYSVGIGQISSEVPQNLSASRPQDRQFILSSKKLLLSDSGFYLCAWTAAGSYNEQFFGPGTRLTVL.

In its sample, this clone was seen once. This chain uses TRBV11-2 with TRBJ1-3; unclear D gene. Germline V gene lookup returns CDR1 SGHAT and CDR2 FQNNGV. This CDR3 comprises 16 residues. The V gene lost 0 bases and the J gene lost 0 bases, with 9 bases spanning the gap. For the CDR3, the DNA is TGTGCCAGCAGCTTAGAGGTTCGGGGCTCTGGAAACACCATATATTTT. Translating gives CASSLEVRGSGNTIYF.

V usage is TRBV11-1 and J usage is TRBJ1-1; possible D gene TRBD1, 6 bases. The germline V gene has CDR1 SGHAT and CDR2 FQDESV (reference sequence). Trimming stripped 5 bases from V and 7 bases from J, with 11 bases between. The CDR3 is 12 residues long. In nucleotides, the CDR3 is TGTGCCAGCAGCCTGACAGGTCTTGAAGCTTTCTTT. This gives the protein CASSLTGLEAFF.

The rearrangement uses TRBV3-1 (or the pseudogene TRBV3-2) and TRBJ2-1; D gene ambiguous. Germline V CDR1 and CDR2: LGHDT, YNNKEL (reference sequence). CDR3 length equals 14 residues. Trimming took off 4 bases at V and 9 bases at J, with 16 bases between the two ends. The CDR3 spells CASSPVFGYREQFF. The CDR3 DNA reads TGTGCCAGCAGCCCCGTTTTCGGGTATCGTGAGCAGTTCTTC.

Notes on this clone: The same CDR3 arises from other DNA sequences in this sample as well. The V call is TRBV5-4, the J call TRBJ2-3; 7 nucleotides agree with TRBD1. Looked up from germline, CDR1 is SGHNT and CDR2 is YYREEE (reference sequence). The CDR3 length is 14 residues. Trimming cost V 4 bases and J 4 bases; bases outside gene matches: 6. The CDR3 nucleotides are TGTGCCAGCAGCCCCCGACAGGGTTCAGATACGCAGTATTTT. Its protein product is CASSPRQGSDTQYF.

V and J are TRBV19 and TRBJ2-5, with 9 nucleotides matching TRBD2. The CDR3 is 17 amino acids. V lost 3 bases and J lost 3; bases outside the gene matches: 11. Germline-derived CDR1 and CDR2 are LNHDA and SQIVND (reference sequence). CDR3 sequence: CASSIFYSVAGEETQYF. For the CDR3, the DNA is TGTGCCAGTAGTATTTTTTATTCTGTAGCGGGGGAAGAGACCCAGTACTTC.

The CDR3, as DNA: TGTGCCAGCAGCCCGGAGGGGGGGCAGGGCTACAATGAGCAGTTCTTC. The encoded protein is CASSPEGGQGYNEQFF. The chain uses TRBV27 and TRBJ2-1; possibly TRBD2 for D (7 bases). Germline V CDR1 and CDR2: MNHEY, SMNVEV (reference sequence). V gave up 6 bases and J gave up 3 bases, with 18 bases separating them. There are 16 residues in the CDR3.

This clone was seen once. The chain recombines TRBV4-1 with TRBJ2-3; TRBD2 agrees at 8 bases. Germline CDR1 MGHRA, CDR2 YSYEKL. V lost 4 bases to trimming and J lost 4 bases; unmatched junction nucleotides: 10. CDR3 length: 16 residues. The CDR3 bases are TGCGCCAGCAGCCGCCTTATAGCGGGGTTGTCAGATACGCAGTATTTT. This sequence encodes CASSRLIAGLSDTQYF.

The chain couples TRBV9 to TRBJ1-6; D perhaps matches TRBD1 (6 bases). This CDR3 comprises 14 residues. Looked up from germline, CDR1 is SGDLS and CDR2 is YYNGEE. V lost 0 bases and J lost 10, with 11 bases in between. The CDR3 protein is CASSVEGGRSPLHF. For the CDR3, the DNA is TGTGCCAGCAGCGTAGAAGGGGGTAGATCACCCCTCCACTTT.